The rows below give T cell receptor beta chains drawn from one sample of a study of T cells in Graves' hyperthyroidism and ophthalmopathy. Using its own MiXCR run on the multiplex PCR reads, TCRdb lists one record per CDR3 protein. Of around 97,000 distinct CDR3 sequences in the sample, roughly 50% were seen once. The material sequenced was blood. These receptors all stem from a man aged 40-50 years with Graves' hyperthyroidism. Both conserved end residues are part of each CDR3. Each record gives: V gene, D gene, J gene, clone size, CDR3 DNA, CDR3 protein. D genes are given only for firm matches. Clone size is stated in some rows and not others, as once, few, many or a class when expanded.

TRBV5-1,.,TRBJ1-3,many,TGCGCCAGCAGTCCAGGGAGCTCTGGAAACACCATATATTTT,CASSPGSSGNTIYF
TRBV7-2,.,TRBJ1-3,.,TGTGCCAGCAGCTTAGAGGGGCGGATCCTGCTAGGCACCATATATTTT,CASSLEGRILLGTIYF
TRBV2,TRBD1,TRBJ2-1,many,TGTGCCAGCAGTGAAGACAGGGGCAACTACAATGAGCAGTTCTTC,CASSEDRGNYNEQFF
TRBV5-1,TRBD1,TRBJ2-3,many,TGCGCCAGCAGCTTGGTTGGACAGGGGACAGATACGCAGTATTTT,CASSLVGQGTDTQYF
TRBV5-1,.,TRBJ2-5,many,TGCGCCAGCAGCGACGTGGGGGGCTGGGAGACCCAGTACTTC,CASSDVGGWETQYF
TRBV7-9,.,TRBJ1-2,.,TGTGCCAGCAGCAGACTAGCGGGAAGGACTGGCTACACCTTC,CASSRLAGRTGYTF
TRBV9,TRBD2,TRBJ2-3,.,TGTGCCAGCAGCCCCGGGAGGGCCTCAGATACGCAGTATTTT,CASSPGRASDTQYF
TRBV11-2,TRBD1,TRBJ1-3,.,TGTGCCAGCAGGGTTGAGACAGGGGGCCGTAACACCATATATTTT,CASRVETGGRNTIYF
TRBV7-9,.,TRBJ2-1,many,TGTGCCAGCAGCTTAGCACTAGCTAGCTACAATGAGCAGTTCTTC,CASSLALASYNEQFF
TRBV20-1,.,TRBJ1-1,many,TGCAGTGCTAGCGAGAACACTGAAGCTTTCTTT,CSASENTEAFF
TRBV12-3/TRBV12-4,TRBD2,TRBJ2-1,few,TGTGCCAGCAGTTACTCGGCTAGCGGAGCTAGATACAATGAGCAGTTCTTC,CASSYSASGARYNEQFF
TRBV30,TRBD1,TRBJ2-6,.,TGTGCCTCTGGGACAGGGAAAATTTCTGGGGCCAACGTCCTGACTTTC,CASGTGKISGANVLTF
TRBV2,TRBD1,TRBJ1-1,many,TGTGCCAGCAGTGGACAGGGTAATGAAGCTTTCTTT,CASSGQGNEAFF
TRBV12-3/TRBV12-4,.,TRBJ2-7,many,TGTGCCAGCAGTCCGGGCCAGAGCTACGAGCAGTACTTC,CASSPGQSYEQYF
TRBV4-1,.,TRBJ2-7,many,TGCGCCAGCAGCCAGGGTCTCTCGGGCAAGCAGTACTTC,CASSQGLSGKQYF
TRBV2,TRBD2,TRBJ2-7,.,TGTGCCAGTCTAGCGGGAGGGGCGTCGTACGAGCAGTACTTC,CASLAGGASYEQYF
TRBV20-1,TRBD1,TRBJ1-1,many,TGCAGTGCTCCAACAGGGGGGAAGGGTGAAGCTTTCTTT,CSAPTGGKGEAFF
TRBV7-3,TRBD1,TRBJ1-6,many,TGTGCCAGCAGCCCGACAGGGGGTCATTCACCCCTCCACTTT,CASSPTGGHSPLHF
TRBV28,.,TRBJ2-4,once,TGTGTCAGCAGTTTGTTGGGTCACAAAAACATTCAGTACTTC,CVSSLLGHKNIQYF
TRBV5-1,.,TRBJ1-4,many,TGCGCCAGCAGCGATGGGACCGCCGCAACTAATGAAAAACTGTTTTTT,CASSDGTAATNEKLFF
TRBV5-6,.,TRBJ2-2,many,TGTGCCAGCAGCCCGGGGGCGACGAACACCGGGGAGCTGTTTTTT,CASSPGATNTGELFF
TRBV20-1,TRBD2,TRBJ2-1,many,TGCAGTGCGTCGGGACTAGCGGGAGAGCTATACAATGAGCAGTTCTTC,CSASGLAGELYNEQFF
TRBV2,.,TRBJ1-3,.,TGTGCCCACAACCGCAGGAACACCATATATTTT,CAHNRRNTIYF
TRBV10-3,TRBD1,TRBJ1-2,many,TGTGCCGCGGGACAGGGGGGCGGCTACACCTTC,CAAGQGGGYTF
TRBV5-1,.,TRBJ1-5,.,TGTGCCAGCAGCTTTGCGGGGGGCAATCAGCCCCAGCATTTT,CASSFAGGNQPQHF
TRBV29-1,TRBD1,TRBJ2-1,many,TGCAGCTTCAACCGGGACAGGGGTCAACTTGAGCAGTTCTTC,CSFNRDRGQLEQFF
TRBV12-3/TRBV12-4,TRBD1,TRBJ2-7,many,TGTGCCAGCAGTTCGACAGGGGACTCCTACGAGCAGTACTTC,CASSSTGDSYEQYF
TRBV2,TRBD1,TRBJ1-5,.,TGTGCCAGCAGTTTTGGGCAGGGGGAACCGGCGGGTCAGCCCCAGCATTTT,CASSFGQGEPAGQPQHF
TRBV7-2,.,TRBJ2-7,once,TGTGCCAGCAGCCCCAGTAGCAGGGGGACTGGAACCTACGAGCAGTACTTC,CASSPSSRGTGTYEQYF
TRBV2,.,TRBJ2-6,many,TGTGCCAGCAGGGCCAGTAGCTCTGGGGCCAACGTCCTGACTTTC,CASRASSSGANVLTF
TRBV6-5,TRBD1,TRBJ1-1,many,TGTGCCAGTTGGACAGGGCTCAACACTGAAGCTTTCTTT,CASWTGLNTEAFF
TRBV7-6,TRBD2,TRBJ2-1,.,TGTGCCAGCAGCCGGGGACTAACTTCCTTCTACAATGGGCAGTTCTTC,CASSRGLTSFYNGQFF
TRBV19,TRBD2,TRBJ2-3,many,TGTGCCAGTAGTATTTCCGGGACTAGCGGGGGGGCAGATACGCAGTATTTT,CASSISGTSGGADTQYF
TRBV7-3,.,TRBJ2-3,.,TGTGCCAGCAGCTCGGGTACGGTCACAGATACGCAGTATTTT,CASSSGTVTDTQYF
TRBV7-9,.,TRBJ1-6,many,TGTGCCAGCAGCTCATTAGGGATGGATTCACCCCTCCACTTT,CASSSLGMDSPLHF
TRBV9,TRBD1,TRBJ2-7,.,TGCGCCAGCAGCCCCCGGACAGGCCCTACCTACGAGCAGTCCTTC,CASSPRTGPTYEQSF
TRBV2,.,TRBJ2-7,.,TGTGCCGGCAGGGTAAGCTACGAGCAGTACTTC,CAGRVSYEQYF
TRBV13,.,TRBJ2-7,once,TGTGCCGGCAGCTGGATAGGGGAGGTTTACGAGCAGTACTTC,CAGSWIGEVYEQYF
TRBV20-1,.,TRBJ1-2,few,TGCAGTGCTAGGGGGGTCTATGGCTACACCTTC,CSARGVYGYTF
TRBV7-8,.,TRBJ2-7,many,TGTGCCAGCAGCTTCAAGGACATATCCTACGAGCAGTACTTC,CASSFKDISYEQYF
TRBV10-2,TRBD2,TRBJ2-3,many,TGCGCCAGCACCGGGACTAGCGGGAGTACTTTTAGCACAGATACGCAGTATTTT,CASTGTSGSTFSTDTQYF
TRBV12-3/TRBV12-4,TRBD1,TRBJ2-1,.,TGTGCCAGCAGCCCCCCCGGGACAGGGAGGAATGAGCAGTTCTTC,CASSPPGTGRNEQFF
TRBV25-1,TRBD1,TRBJ1-6,.,TGTGCCAGCAGTGAAAGTGGACAGGGTAATTCACCCCTCCACTTT,CASSESGQGNSPLHF
TRBV6-2/TRBV6-3,.,TRBJ2-7,many,TGTGCCAGCAGGCGGGGAAACTACGAGCAGTACTTC,CASRRGNYEQYF
TRBV15,.,TRBJ1-6,many,TGTGCCACCAGCACTCAAGGGGATAGAAATTCACCCCTCCACTTT,CATSTQGDRNSPLHF
TRBV7-9,.,TRBJ2-3,many,TGTGCCAGCAGCTTAGGTTCGGCGGGGGCCCGCACAGATACGCAGTATTTT,CASSLGSAGARTDTQYF
TRBV12-3/TRBV12-4,TRBD1,TRBJ2-2,many,TGTGCCAGCAGTAACAGGGGGCGGGACACCGGGGAGCTGTTTTTT,CASSNRGRDTGELFF